These 27 T cell receptor beta chains were all obtained from the same sample, sequenced in a study of T cells after yellow fever vaccination. Via MiXCR, TCRdb re-called the 5' RACE reads, giving one row per CDR3 protein. The repertoire has 300,000 to 400,000 distinct CDR3 sequences, 8.7% of them found once; the top ten carry about a sixth. The source material was PBMCs, sampled on the day of the first yellow fever vaccination. The receptors stem from a man aged 18 to 30 who received the YFV17D yellow fever vaccine.

V usage is TRBV7-9 and J usage is TRBJ1-4; a weak D match, TRBD1 (5 bases). There are 13 residues in the CDR3. The germline V and J ends were trimmed by 7 bases and 6 bases, with 12 bases remaining between them. The germline CDR1 and CDR2 sequences are SEHNR and FQNEAQ (reference sequence). The CDR3 nucleotides are TGTGCCAGCATCTTGGGACCCGATGAAAAACTGTTTTTT. Translating it yields CASILGPDEKLFF.

A few counts support this clonotype. V gene TRBV12-3 or TRBV12-4 combines with J gene TRBJ2-7; tentatively, D is TRBD2 (6 bases). The CDR3 consists of 14 residues. Trimming cost V 5 bases and J 8 bases, with 19 bases left between them. In nucleotides, the CDR3 is TGTGCCAGCAGTGGCGGGGCTGCCTACGATCAGCAGTACGTC. It yields the protein CASSGGAAYDQQYV.

The rearrangement joins TRBV7-9 to TRBJ2-3; 7 nucleotides line up with TRBD1. The length of the CDR3 is 15 residues. The V gene end was trimmed by 5 bases and the J gene end by 6 bases; junction bases not matched to a gene: 11. Per the germline V gene, CDR1 is SEHNR and CDR2 is FQNEAQ (reference sequence). The CDR3 spells CASSQSKTGTDTQYF. As DNA, the CDR3 is TGTGCCAGCAGCCAAAGTAAGACAGGGACCGATACGCAGTATTTT.

Only a few counts were recorded for this clonotype. The J gene is TRBJ2-1, the V gene TRBV5-1; tentative D call: TRBD1 (6 bases). V lost 4 bases, J lost 4 bases, and 18 bases lay in between. Germline CDR1 SGHRS, CDR2 YFSETQ. The CDR3 consists of 16 residues. CDR3 DNA: TGCGCCAGCAGCCTACGGCCGGGACAAGGATACAATGAGCAGTTCTTC. Protein product: CASSLRPGQGYNEQFF.

This clonotype appeared a few times. The CDR3 sequence: CASSLGGQSEKLFF. The CDR3 nucleotides read TGCGCCAGCAGCTTGGGAGGGCAGAGTGAAAAACTGTTTTTT. This chain uses TRBV5-1 with TRBJ1-4; no reliable D call. The germline V gene has CDR1 SGHRS and CDR2 YFSETQ. This CDR3 has 14 amino acids. Trimming took off 0 bases at V and 7 bases at J, with 10 bases between the two ends.

This clonotype was counted between two and nine times. V is TRBV6-5 and J is TRBJ1-3, with D possibly being TRBD1 (6 bases). This CDR3 has 16 amino acids. Germline-derived CDR1 and CDR2 are MNHEY and SVGAGI. V gave up 0 bases and J gave up 0 bases, with 9 bases separating them. The CDR3 region is CASSYSGDNSGNTIYF. In DNA form, the CDR3 reads TGTGCCAGCAGTTACTCGGGGGACAACTCTGGAAACACCATATATTTT.

The sample holds a few counts of this clonotype. This chain uses TRBV10-3 with TRBJ2-2, with 7 bases lining up with TRBD1. The junction had 6 bases not matched to a gene; V was cut back by 3 bases and J by 2 bases. CDR3 length equals 16 residues. Per germline, CDR1 ENHRY and CDR2 SYGVKD. CDR3 nucleotides: TGTGCCATCAGTGAATCCGGACAGGTTAACACCGGGGAGCTGTTTTTT. Its translation is CAISESGQVNTGELFF.

The J gene is TRBJ1-4, the V gene TRBV27; maybe TRBD1 (5 bases). The CDR3 runs 12 residues. V was pared by 6 bases and J by 8 bases, with 10 bases between. Germline V gene sequence: CDR1 MNHEY, CDR2 SMNVEV (reference sequence). The CDR3 DNA follows: TGTGCCAGCAGGGGGCCGGGGGAAAAACTGTTTTTT. Translated, it gives CASRGPGEKLFF.

This sequence joins TRBV7-8 and TRBJ2-5, with 8 bases that match TRBD2. The CDR3 extends over 15 amino acids. Losses at the gene ends were 2 bases for V and 4 bases for J; bases not matched to a gene: 6. Germline CDR1 is SGHVS and CDR2 is FQNEAQ. CDR3 sequence: CASSLRGLVVETQYF. The CDR3 DNA reads as TGTGCCAGCAGCTTAAGGGGACTAGTAGTAGAGACCCAGTACTTC.

This clonotype was seen only a few times. The chain employs TRBV20-1 and TRBJ2-5; 8 nucleotides agree with TRBD2. The germline V gene has CDR1 DFQATT and CDR2 SNEGSKA (reference sequence). V shed 3 bases, J shed 3 bases, and the junction held 9 bases outside the gene matches. The CDR3 has 15 residues. This CDR3 reads CSARIAAGGEETQYF. For the CDR3, the DNA is TGCAGTGCTAGGATTGCGGCGGGGGGCGAAGAGACCCAGTACTTC.

This clonotype was seen a few times. This chain uses TRBV20-1 with TRBJ2-5, with 9 bases aligning to TRBD2. This CDR3 region has 15 residues. The V gene end was trimmed by 3 bases and the J gene end by 6 bases; junction bases not matched to a gene: 11. The germline gives CDR1 DFQATT, CDR2 SNEGSKA (reference sequence). The chain's CDR3 is CSASGSASGVKTQYF. CDR3 in DNA: TGCAGTGCTAGTGGTTCGGCTAGCGGGGTGAAGACCCAGTACTTC.

This clonotype was detected only a few times. The gene calls are TRBV5-1 and TRBJ2-2; TRBD1 aligns across 10 bases. J gave up 6 bases and V 4 bases, and 6 bases lay outside the gene matches. CDR1 is SGHRS and CDR2 is YFSETQ in the germline V gene. The CDR3 runs to 15 residues. The CDR3: CASSHDRGLAGELFF. In DNA form, the CDR3 reads TGCGCCAGCAGCCACGACAGGGGGCTGGCCGGGGAGCTGTTTTTT. Full variable domain (rest looked up from reference TRBV5-1 and TRBJ2-2): KAGVTQTPRYLIKTRGQQVTLSCSPISGHRSVSWYQQTPGQGLQFLFEYFSETQRNKGNFPGRFSGRQFSNSRSEMNVSTLELGDSALYLCASSHDRGLAGELFFGEGSRLTVL.

CDR3 coding DNA: TGCGCCAGCAGCTCTGGGGACCCCGCCAACGAGCAGTACTTC. Amino acids: CASSSGDPANEQYF. The rearrangement joins TRBV5-1 to TRBJ2-7, with D possibly called TRBD1 or TRBD2 (5 bases each). The CDR3 covers 14 residues. Per germline, CDR1 SGHRS and CDR2 YFSETQ. The germline V and J ends were trimmed by 3 bases and 5 bases, with 15 bases remaining between them.

V gene TRBV19 combines with J gene TRBJ2-1; D gene ambiguous. This CDR3 spans 14 amino acids. V lost 7 bases, J lost 5 bases, and 15 bases lay in between. Germline CDR1 and CDR2: LNHDA and SQIVND (reference sequence). This chain's CDR3 is CASTLGGFNNEQFF. DNA of the CDR3: TGTGCCAGTACCCTGGGCGGTTTTAACAATGAGCAGTTCTTC.

This clonotype was seen a handful of times. This sequence joins TRBV25-1 and TRBJ2-7; D is possibly TRBD1 or TRBD2 (6 bases each). The germline CDR1 and CDR2 sequences are MGHDK and SYGVNS. Trimming took 5 bases from V and 2 from J, leaving 13 bases between them. The CDR3 runs 14 residues. Here the CDR3 reads CASSNRGPTYEQYF. The CDR3 DNA reads as TGTGCCAGCAGTAACCGGGGGCCTACCTACGAGCAGTACTTC.

This clonotype was picked up a small number of times. This chain uses TRBV5-5 with TRBJ2-2; D might be TRBD1 (5 bases). The CDR3 is 16 residues long. Germline V gene sequence: CDR1 SGHKS, CDR2 YYEKEE (reference sequence). V was cut by 4 bases and J by 1 base, with 14 bases left in between. In DNA, the CDR3 is TGTGCCAGCAGCCTGGCGCGTCAGGGGAACACCGGGGAGCTGTTTTTT. This codes for CASSLARQGNTGELFF.

The table lists this clonotype with many counts. The chain uses TRBV20-1 and TRBJ2-7, with D possibly matching TRBD1 (5 bases). There are 15 residues in the CDR3. Trimming left V 3 bases short and J 6 bases short, with 21 bases between. Germline loops: CDR1 DFQATT, CDR2 SNEGSKA (reference sequence). For the CDR3, the DNA is TGCAGTGCTAGTTATTTTGGGCAGGGCGCCTCCGAGCAGTACTTC. Translation: CSASYFGQGASEQYF.

CDR3 sequence: CASSYARGKVDNSPLHF. The DNA for the CDR3 is TGTGCCAGCAGTTACGCCCGGGGAAAGGTCGATAATTCACCCCTCCACTTT. V usage is TRBV6-5 and J usage is TRBJ1-6; D gene unclear. Trimming removed 2 bases from V and 5 bases from J, with 16 bases in between. The CDR3 has 17 amino acids. Looked up from germline, CDR1 is MNHEY and CDR2 is SVGAGI.

This clonotype was counted only a few times. The chain links TRBV18 to TRBJ2-3, with 7 bases aligning to TRBD2. Trimming cost V 0 bases and J 0 bases; bases outside gene matches: 6. Germline CDR1 KGHSH, CDR2 LQKENI. The CDR3 contains 17 residues. In nucleotides, the CDR3 is TGTGCCAGCTCACCACCTTATAGCGGGTCTAGCACAGATACGCAGTATTTT. It translates to CASSPPYSGSSTDTQYF.

This clonotype was counted a few times. The chain is built from TRBV20-1 and TRBJ1-2, with no clear D. V lost 3 bases and J 5 bases, leaving 7 bases between the germline ends. The CDR3 is 11 residues long. Germline V gene lookup returns CDR1 DFQATT and CDR2 SNEGSKA (reference sequence). CDR3 sequence: CSASGEYGYTF. CDR3 DNA: TGCAGTGCTAGTGGGGAGTATGGCTACACCTTC.

This clonotype was seen repeatedly, ten times or more. This rearrangement joins TRBV5-1 to TRBJ1-3; D not resolved. This CDR3 has 12 amino acids. Trimming pared 0 bases from V and 4 bases from J, leaving 2 bases between. Germline values: CDR1 SGHRS, CDR2 YFSETQ. The CDR3 loop reads CASSLEGNTIYF. The CDR3 DNA is TGCGCCAGCAGCTTGGAGGGAAACACCATATATTTT. The full variable domain, rest sourced from reference TRBV5-1 and TRBJ1-3, is KAGVTQTPRYLIKTRGQQVTLSCSPISGHRSVSWYQQTPGQGLQFLFEYFSETQRNKGNFPGRFSGRQFSNSRSEMNVSTLELGDSALYLCASSLEGNTIYFGEGSWLTVV.

The chain couples TRBV5-1 to TRBJ1-1; 9 bases line up with TRBD1. V was clipped by 5 bases and J by 0 bases; unmatched bases: 5. The CDR3 extends over 15 amino acids. CDR1 SGHRS and CDR2 YFSETQ come from the germline V gene. The CDR3 sequence: CASRMGTGLNTEAFF. DNA of the CDR3: TGCGCCAGCAGGATGGGGACAGGGCTGAACACTGAAGCTTTCTTT.

The chain has TRBV3-1 and TRBJ2-5; 11 nucleotides match TRBD1. The CDR3 contains 15 residues. Germline assignment: CDR1 LGHDT and CDR2 YNNKEL (reference sequence). The trim removed 8 bases at V and 7 bases at J, leaving 12 bases unmatched. The CDR3 DNA is TGTGCCAGCTGCCTCCGAGGGACAGGGGGACGGACCCAGTACTTC. It specifies CASCLRGTGGRTQYF.

As for this clonotype: This may come from a read error, since a much larger clone is one base off. This chain uses TRBV7-2 with TRBJ1-2; D possibly corresponds to TRBD1 (6 bases). CDR1 is SGHTA and CDR2 is FQGNSA in the germline V gene. This CDR3 spans 15 amino acids. V was shortened by 8 bases and J by 6 bases, with 22 bases between the two germline ends. CDR3 DNA: TGTGCCAGCTCCCTCTCTGGGGGGGGCGCGGATGGCTACACCTTC. Translating gives CASSLSGGGADGYTF.

The genes are TRBV4-3 and TRBJ1-3, with a possible D match to TRBD1 (5 bases). Germline CDR1 is LGHNA and CDR2 is YSLEER. V dropped 0 bases and J dropped 3 bases, with 15 bases sitting between them. The CDR3 contains 17 residues. The DNA for the CDR3 is TGCGCCAGCAGCCAAGATGTAGGCGGGGGTCTTGGAAACACCATATATTTT. Its translation is CASSQDVGGGLGNTIYF.

This chain connects TRBV18 to TRBJ1-2, with 8 bases identical to TRBD1. J gave up 3 bases and V 6 bases, and 12 bases lay outside the gene matches. The CDR3 sequence is 16 residues long. From germline, CDR1 is KGHSH and CDR2 LQKENI. CDR3 in DNA: TGTGCCAGCTCTACGGGACAGGCCGAGGGTGACTATGGCTACACCTTC. This translates into CASSTGQAEGDYGYTF.

This chain joins TRBV6-1 and TRBJ2-3; 10 bases agree with TRBD1. V shed 6 bases and J 2 bases; nucleotides not matched to a gene: 5. Germline values: CDR1 MNHNS, CDR2 SASEGT. The CDR3 consists of 15 residues. The CDR3 DNA reads TGTGCCAGCAGCCGACAGGGGGCCAACACAGATACGCAGTATTTT. This codes for CASSRQGANTDTQYF.